One sample yielded the 20 T cell receptor beta chains listed below, sequenced in a study of T cells after yellow fever vaccination. TCRdb recomputed calls from the 5' RACE reads with MiXCR, one row per CDR3 protein. The sample includes 200,000 to 300,000 distinct CDR3 sequences, 6.9% seen only once; the top ten take approximately 0.87%. This specimen was CD4+ T cells sorted from PBMCs, taken 15 days after the yellow fever booster vaccination. Receptors originate from a man aged 30-40 years who received the YFV17D yellow fever vaccine.

This clonotype has a count of ten or more. The chain recombines TRBV7-2 with TRBJ2-5; TRBD2 matches at 11 bases. Germline V gives CDR1 SGHTA, CDR2 FQGNSA. After removal of 7 bases from V and 7 bases from J, the junction contained 8 bases not matched to a gene. This CDR3 is 14 amino acids long. The DNA of the CDR3 is TGTGCCAGCACGCGAGGTGGGACTAGCGGGACCCAGTACTTC. Residues: CASTRGGTSGTQYF.

This clonotype showed up many times. In DNA, the CDR3 is TGTGCCAGCAGCTTGGAGGGAAACACCATATATTTT. Translating gives CASSLEGNTIYF. The V call is TRBV5-5, the J call TRBJ1-3; D gene ambiguous. The V end was cut by 0 bases, the J end by 4 bases, with 2 bases between. CDR1 SGHKS and CDR2 YYEKEE come from the germline V gene (reference sequence). This CDR3 region has 12 residues.

The J gene is TRBJ2-3, the V gene TRBV10-3, with 14 bases that match TRBD2. V trimming: 0 bases; J trimming: 1 base; junction bases outside the gene matches: 9. CDR3 length equals 20 residues. Germline CDR1 and CDR2: ENHRY and SYGVKD. CDR3 nucleotides: TGTGCCATCAGTGAGTCGTTGACTAGCGGGAGGGCGGTAGGCACAGATACGCAGTATTTT. This encodes CAISESLTSGRAVGTDTQYF.

This clonotype appeared many times. This sequence joins TRBV20-1 and TRBJ2-5; maybe TRBD2 (7 bases). The CDR3 contains 15 residues. The V end lost 6 bases, the J end lost 2 bases, and 19 bases lay between the germline ends. Germline V gives CDR1 DFQATT, CDR2 SNEGSKA (reference sequence). The CDR3 loop is CSATLGGLLQETQYF. Written as DNA, the CDR3 is TGCAGTGCAACCTTGGGGGGGCTCCTTCAAGAGACCCAGTACTTC.

The sample holds many counts of this clonotype. This sequence joins TRBV12-3 or TRBV12-4 and TRBJ2-5; 9 bases map to TRBD2. The CDR3 is 15 amino acids. The V and J ends lost 4 bases and 5 bases, in that order; junction bases with no gene match: 8. The CDR3 DNA follows: TGTGCCAGCAGTTCGGCGGGAGGGCCTGTGGAGACCCAGTACTTC. It specifies CASSSAGGPVETQYF.

The chain employs TRBV7-2 and TRBJ2-3, with D possibly TRBD2 on 5 matching bases. The CDR3 totals 14 residues. Germline CDR1 reads SGHTA; CDR2 reads FQGNSA. V lost 3 bases and J lost 3, with 10 bases in between. CDR3 bases: TGTGCCAGCAGCTTTTCATCGGGGACAGATACGCAGTATTTT. It yields the protein CASSFSSGTDTQYF.

A few counts support this clonotype. CDR3 nucleotide sequence: TGCAGCGTTGGTGAGGGGTTCAGCACGTATTTT. This encodes CSVGEGFSTYF. The V call is TRBV29-1, the J call TRBJ2-3; D tentatively fits TRBD1 or TRBD2 (5 bases each). The ends were cut back, 4 bases at V and 14 bases at J, with 16 bases in the middle. This CDR3 region has 11 residues. Germline loops: CDR1 SQVTM, CDR2 ANQGSEA.

This clonotype was seen many times. V gene TRBV7-2 combines with J gene TRBJ2-1, with 10 bases lining up with TRBD2. The V segment lost 7 bases and the J segment 3 bases; nucleotides outside the gene matches: 12. The germline V gene encodes CDR1 SGHTA and CDR2 FQGNSA. CDR3 length: 17 residues. The CDR3 region is CASIPWGAGGLYNEQFF. CDR3 nucleotide sequence: TGTGCCAGCATCCCGTGGGGAGCGGGAGGGCTCTACAATGAGCAGTTCTTC. The whole variable domain, remainder taken from reference TRBV7-2 and TRBJ2-1, is GAGVSQSPSNKVTEKGKDVELRCDPISGHTALYWYRQSLGQGLEFLIYFQGNSAPDKSGLPSDRFSAERTGGSVSTLTIQRTQQEDSAVYLCASIPWGAGGLYNEQFFGPGTRLTVL.

This clonotype was counted at least ten times. The chain couples TRBV12-3 or TRBV12-4 to TRBJ1-4; no clear D gene. V shed 7 bases and J shed 0 bases, with 12 bases lying between them. This CDR3 contains 15 residues. The CDR3 reads CASTEAGPTNEKLFF. The CDR3 DNA is TGTGCCAGCACCGAGGCGGGTCCAACTAATGAAAAACTGTTTTTT.

Notes on this clonotype: The junction differs from germline at one of its ends, possibly a read error. This chain links TRBV5-1 with TRBJ2-1; possibly TRBD2 for D (6 bases). The CDR3 is 14 residues long. Per the germline V gene, CDR1 is SGHRS and CDR2 is YFSETQ. The CDR3 region is CAISFAKTAGEQFF. The CDR3 DNA reads as TGCGCCATCAGCTTCGCGAAGACGGCGGGAGAGCAGTTCTTC. The whole variable domain, filled in from reference TRBV5-1 and TRBJ2-1, reads KAGVTQTPRYLIKTRGQQVTLSCSPISGHRSVSWYQQTPGQGLQFLFEYFSETQRNKGNFPGRFSGRQFSNSRSEMNVSTLELGDSALYLCAISFAKTAGEQFFGPGTRLTVL.

This clonotype came up once. A much larger clone lies a single base off, so this may be a read error. CDR3 DNA: TGCAGAGCCAAAGGTGGGAACAGGGGCGAGCAGTACTTC. Protein: CRAKGGNRGEQYF. The chain carries TRBV20-1 and TRBJ2-7; TRBD1 aligns across 7 bases. From germline, CDR1 is DFQATT and CDR2 SNEGSKA (reference sequence). This CDR3 is built from 13 residues.

The J gene is TRBJ2-1, the V gene TRBV7-9; TRBD2 matches 8 bases. V gave up 8 bases and J gave up 3 bases; unmatched junction bases: 6. The CDR3 contains 14 residues. Per the germline V gene, CDR1 is SEHNR and CDR2 is FQNEAQ (reference sequence). This chain's CDR3 is CASSKSGSYNEQFF. The CDR3 DNA reads TGTGCCAGCTCCAAGAGCGGGAGCTACAATGAGCAGTTCTTC. Variable domain in full (rest from reference TRBV7-9 and TRBJ2-1): DTGVSQNPRHKITKRGQNVTFRCDPISEHNRLYWYRQTLGQGPEFLTYFQNEAQLEKSRLLSDRFSAERPKGSFSTLEIQRTEQGDSAMYLCASSKSGSYNEQFFGPGTRLTVL.

This clonotype occurred a few times. The CDR3 DNA reads as TGTGCCAGCAGCTCCAGGGGAAACACTGAAGCTTTCTTT. It is translated as CASSSRGNTEAFF. The chain carries TRBV7-8 and TRBJ1-1; D is possibly TRBD1 (6 bases). This CDR3 spans 13 amino acids. Germline-derived CDR1 and CDR2 are SGHVS and FQNEAQ. Trimming stripped 4 bases from V and 2 bases from J, with 8 bases between.

This clonotype has a handful of counts. The chain employs TRBV15 and TRBJ2-7; 9 bases align to TRBD2. The CDR3 loop spans 19 amino acids. Looked up from germline, CDR1 is LNHNV and CDR2 is YYDKDF (reference sequence). V lost 6 bases, J lost 0 bases, and 18 bases stayed unmatched. CDR3 amino acids: CATSPTGTSGLVVSYEQYF. As DNA, the CDR3 is TGTGCCACCAGTCCTACCGGCACTAGCGGGTTGGTCGTCTCCTACGAGCAGTACTTC.

The V and J genes are TRBV11-2 and TRBJ2-1; 9 bases are shared with TRBD2. Trimming took 2 bases from V and 15 from J; bases not matched to a gene: 17. This CDR3 has 16 residues. Germline CDR1 reads SGHAT; CDR2 reads FQNNGV. The CDR3 reads CASSLTSRPSGRQGFF. The DNA of the CDR3 is TGTGCCAGCAGCTTAACATCTCGTCCCAGCGGGAGGCAGGGGTTCTTC.

This clonotype was picked up a small number of times. J is TRBJ1-1 and V is TRBV3-1; no clear D. The CDR3 is 13 residues long. Germline CDR1 reads LGHDT; CDR2 reads YNNKEL (reference sequence). Trimming removed 4 bases from V and 1 base from J, with 7 bases in between. The CDR3 here is CASSPWGNTEAFF. CDR3 nucleotide sequence: TGTGCCAGCAGCCCCTGGGGGAACACTGAAGCTTTCTTT.

This clonotype was recorded many times. This chain joins TRBV20-1 and TRBJ2-1, with 10 positions matching TRBD2. J was trimmed by 7 bases and V by 0 bases; bases with no gene match: 9. The CDR3 has 16 amino acids. From germline, CDR1 is DFQATT and CDR2 SNEGSKA (reference sequence). CDR3 loop: CSARDSASGSLNEQFF. CDR3 in DNA: TGCAGTGCTAGAGATTCGGCTAGCGGGAGTTTGAATGAGCAGTTCTTC.

This clonotype was picked up many times. The V and J genes are TRBV4-3 and TRBJ2-3; D gene ambiguous. The CDR3 has 14 residues. Germline CDR1 is LGHNA and CDR2 is YSLEER. The V and J ends lost 1 base and 6 bases respectively, with 11 bases between them. Here the CDR3 reads CASSQGSSRDTQYF. In DNA form, the CDR3 reads TGCGCCAGCAGCCAAGGTTCGAGTCGGGATACGCAGTATTTT.

This clonotype was counted a few times. The chain recombines TRBV5-1 with TRBJ2-7; TRBD2 matches 12 bases. Per germline, CDR1 SGHRS and CDR2 YFSETQ. This CDR3 spans 16 amino acids. Germline trimming cut 4 bases from V and 6 bases from J; bases unmatched to any gene: 11. The CDR3: CASSGGLAGGPIEQYF. The DNA of the CDR3 is TGCGCCAGCAGCGGGGGGCTAGCGGGAGGGCCCATCGAGCAGTACTTC.

Many counts were recorded for this clonotype. The J gene is TRBJ2-2, the V gene TRBV24-1, with D tentatively TRBD1 (6 bases). V lost 7 bases and J lost 1, with 9 bases in between. This CDR3 is 14 amino acids long. Germline CDR1 and CDR2: KGHDR and SFDVKD. The CDR3 spells CATRGRGNTGELFF. The CDR3, as DNA: TGTGCCACCAGGGGCAGGGGGAACACCGGGGAGCTGTTTTTT.